This record looks at one T cell receptor (beta chain) sequence and its context. In the original analysis: Nucleated cell counts were estimated from reference gene primer amplification. Assay used: immunoSEQ multiplex PCR; TCRdb lists only in-frame clones, some missing. D and trimming come from the DNA, and the V and J calls and clone size come from that table. The table shows about 260,000 clones, with roughly 86% occurring only once. The data originate from a study of blood T cell repertoires in COVID-19. This CDR3 contains 15 residues. Germline CDR1 SGHTA, CDR2 FQGNSA. V shed 2 bases and J shed 4 bases, with 14 bases lying between them.

Sample: peripheral blood. This chain uses TRBV7-2 with TRBJ1-2, with a tentative D call TRBD1 (6 bases). This sequence originates from a man in his forties or fifties who had recovered from COVID-19. As DNA, the CDR3 is TGTGCCAGCAGCTTATCCTCCGGGACACCCTATGGCTACACCTTC. It translates to CASSLSSGTPYGYTF.